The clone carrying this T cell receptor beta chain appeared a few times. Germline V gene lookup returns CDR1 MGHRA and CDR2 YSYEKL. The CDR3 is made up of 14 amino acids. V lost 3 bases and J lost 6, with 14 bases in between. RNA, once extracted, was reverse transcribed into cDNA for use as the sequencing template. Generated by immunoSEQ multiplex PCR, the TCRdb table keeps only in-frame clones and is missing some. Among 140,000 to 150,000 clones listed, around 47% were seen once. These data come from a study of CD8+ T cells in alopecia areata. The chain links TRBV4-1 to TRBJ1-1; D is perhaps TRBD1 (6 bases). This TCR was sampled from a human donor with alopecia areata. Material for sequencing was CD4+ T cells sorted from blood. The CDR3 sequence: CASSHGGQRPEAFF. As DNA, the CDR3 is TGCGCCAGCAGCCATGGGGGCCAACGACCTGAAGCTTTCTTT.